The 2 T cell receptor beta chains given below trace back to one sample, sequenced in a study of control samples from healthy donors and cancer patients. The method was immunoSEQ multiplex PCR; TCRdb's version includes in-frame clones alone and lacks a portion of them. The sample includes about 42,000 clones, 70% to 90% of them seen just once. Specimen: blood. The receptor set was obtained from a man aged 60 to 75 in good health.

This rearrangement joins TRBV6-4 to TRBJ1-5, with TRBD1 matching over 9 bases. This CDR3 is 18 amino acids long. Germline loops: CDR1 MRHNA, CDR2 SNTAGT. Germline trimming cut 2 bases from V and 4 bases from J; bases unmatched to any gene: 12. The CDR3 sequence is CASSDPLTPGTGNQPQHF. Here the CDR3 DNA reads TGTGCCAGCAGTGACCCCCTGACACCCGGGACAGGGAATCAGCCCCAGCATTTT.

The chain links TRBV2 to TRBJ1-2, with D tentatively TRBD1 (5 bases). The germline gives CDR1 SNHLY, CDR2 FYNNEI. V was trimmed by 2 bases and J by 4 bases, leaving 8 bases between them. This CDR3 comprises 13 residues. The CDR3 bases are TGTGCCAGCAGTGAATATGGGGCCTATGGCTACACCTTC. It codes for CASSEYGAYGYTF.